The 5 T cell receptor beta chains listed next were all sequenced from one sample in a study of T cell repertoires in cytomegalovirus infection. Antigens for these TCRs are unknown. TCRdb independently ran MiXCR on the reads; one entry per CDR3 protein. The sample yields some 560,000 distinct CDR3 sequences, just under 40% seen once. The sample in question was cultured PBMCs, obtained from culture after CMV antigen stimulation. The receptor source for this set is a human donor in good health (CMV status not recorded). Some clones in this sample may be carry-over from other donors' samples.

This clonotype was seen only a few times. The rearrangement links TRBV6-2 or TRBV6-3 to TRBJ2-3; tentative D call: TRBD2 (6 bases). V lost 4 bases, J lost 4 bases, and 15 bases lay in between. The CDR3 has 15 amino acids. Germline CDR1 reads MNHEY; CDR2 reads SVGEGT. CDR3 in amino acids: CASSLDPRRADTQYF. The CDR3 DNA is TGTGCCAGCAGTTTAGACCCTAGGAGGGCAGATACGCAGTATTTT.

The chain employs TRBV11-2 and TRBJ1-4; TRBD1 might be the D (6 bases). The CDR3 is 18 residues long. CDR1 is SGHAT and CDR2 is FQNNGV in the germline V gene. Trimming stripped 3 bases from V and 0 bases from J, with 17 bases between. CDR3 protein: CASSLGTLGSATNEKLFF. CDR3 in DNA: TGTGCCAGCAGCTTGGGGACATTGGGGTCAGCAACTAATGAAAAACTGTTTTTT.

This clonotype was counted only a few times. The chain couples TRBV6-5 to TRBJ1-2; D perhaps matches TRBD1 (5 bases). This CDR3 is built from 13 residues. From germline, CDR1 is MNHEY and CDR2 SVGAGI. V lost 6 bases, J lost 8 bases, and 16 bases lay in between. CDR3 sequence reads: CASRDRDPRGYTF. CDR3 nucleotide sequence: TGTGCCAGCAGAGACCGGGACCCAAGGGGCTACACCTTC.

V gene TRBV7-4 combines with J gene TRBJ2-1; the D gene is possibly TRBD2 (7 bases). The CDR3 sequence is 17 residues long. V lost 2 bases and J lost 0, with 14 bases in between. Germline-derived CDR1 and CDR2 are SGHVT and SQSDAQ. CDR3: CASSLWRGGGSYNEQFF. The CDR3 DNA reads TGTGCCAGCAGCTTATGGAGGGGGGGGGGCTCCTACAATGAGCAGTTCTTC.

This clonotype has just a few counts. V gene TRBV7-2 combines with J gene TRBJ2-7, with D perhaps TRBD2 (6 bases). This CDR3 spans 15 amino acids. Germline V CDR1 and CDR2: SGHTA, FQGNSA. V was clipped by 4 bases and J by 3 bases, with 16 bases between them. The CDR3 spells CASSSMWGVVYEQYF. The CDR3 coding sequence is TGTGCCAGCAGCTCTATGTGGGGGGTAGTCTACGAGCAGTACTTC.